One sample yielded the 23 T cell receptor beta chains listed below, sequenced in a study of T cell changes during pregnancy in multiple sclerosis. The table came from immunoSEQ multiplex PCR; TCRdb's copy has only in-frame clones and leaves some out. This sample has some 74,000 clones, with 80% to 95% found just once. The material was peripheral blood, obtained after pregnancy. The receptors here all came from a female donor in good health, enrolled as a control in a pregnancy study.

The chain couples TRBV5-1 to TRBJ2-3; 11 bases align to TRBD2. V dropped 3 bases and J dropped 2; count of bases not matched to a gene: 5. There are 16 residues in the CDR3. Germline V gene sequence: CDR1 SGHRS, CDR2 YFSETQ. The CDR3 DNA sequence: TGCGCCAGCAGCTCTGGGACTAGCGGAGACACAGATACGCAGTATTTT. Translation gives CASSSGTSGDTDTQYF.

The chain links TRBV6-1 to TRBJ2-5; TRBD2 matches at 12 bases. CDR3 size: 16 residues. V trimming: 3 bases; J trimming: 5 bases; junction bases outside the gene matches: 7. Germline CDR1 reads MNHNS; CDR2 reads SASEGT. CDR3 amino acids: CASSELLAGGEETQYF. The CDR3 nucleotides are TGTGCCAGCAGTGAGCTTCTAGCGGGGGGGGAGGAGACCCAGTACTTC.

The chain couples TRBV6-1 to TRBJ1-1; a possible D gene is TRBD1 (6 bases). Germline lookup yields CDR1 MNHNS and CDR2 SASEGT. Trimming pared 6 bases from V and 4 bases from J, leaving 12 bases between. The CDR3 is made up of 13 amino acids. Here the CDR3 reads CASRIQGITEAFF. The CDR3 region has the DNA TGTGCCAGCAGAATACAGGGTATCACTGAAGCTTTCTTT.

DNA for the CDR3: TGTGCCAGCAGCTTAAGTAGCGGGAGGTCAAATGAGCAGTTCTTC. Translation gives CASSLSSGRSNEQFF. The chain carries TRBV11-2 and TRBJ2-1; 10 positions match TRBD2. The germline V gene encodes CDR1 SGHAT and CDR2 FQNNGV. The CDR3 is made up of 15 amino acids. The trim removed 2 bases at V and 7 bases at J, leaving 5 bases unmatched.

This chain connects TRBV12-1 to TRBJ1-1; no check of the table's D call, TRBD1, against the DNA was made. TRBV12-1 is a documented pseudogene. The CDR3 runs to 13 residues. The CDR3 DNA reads TGTGCCAGCAGGTTACGAGGGGGCACTGAAGCTTTCTTT. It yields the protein CASRLRGGTEAFF.

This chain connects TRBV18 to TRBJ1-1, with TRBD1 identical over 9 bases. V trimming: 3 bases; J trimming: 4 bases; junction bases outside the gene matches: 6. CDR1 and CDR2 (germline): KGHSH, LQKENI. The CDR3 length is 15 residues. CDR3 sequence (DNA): TGTGCCAGCTCACCCTCCGGGACAGGGCTCACTGAAGCTTTCTTT. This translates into CASSPSGTGLTEAFF.

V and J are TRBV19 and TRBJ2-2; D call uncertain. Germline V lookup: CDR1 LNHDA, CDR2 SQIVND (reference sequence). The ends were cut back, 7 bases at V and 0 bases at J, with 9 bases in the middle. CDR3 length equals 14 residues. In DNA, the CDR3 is TGTGCCAGTATCTCTGGAGCGAACACCGGGGAGCTGTTTTTT. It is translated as CASISGANTGELFF.

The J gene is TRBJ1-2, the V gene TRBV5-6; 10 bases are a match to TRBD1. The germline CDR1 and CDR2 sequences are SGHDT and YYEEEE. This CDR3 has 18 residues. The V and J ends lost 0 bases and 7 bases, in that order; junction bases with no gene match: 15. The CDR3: CASSLVSGTGVGVAGYTF. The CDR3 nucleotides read TGTGCCAGCAGCTTGGTGTCTGGGACAGGGGTTGGTGTGGCTGGCTACACCTTC.

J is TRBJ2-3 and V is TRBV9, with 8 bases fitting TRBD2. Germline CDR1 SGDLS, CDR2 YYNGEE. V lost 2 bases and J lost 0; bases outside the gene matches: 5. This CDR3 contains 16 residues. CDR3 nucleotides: TGTGCCAGCAGCGTCCGGGGGGGGACTAGCACAGATACGCAGTATTTT. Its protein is CASSVRGGTSTDTQYF.

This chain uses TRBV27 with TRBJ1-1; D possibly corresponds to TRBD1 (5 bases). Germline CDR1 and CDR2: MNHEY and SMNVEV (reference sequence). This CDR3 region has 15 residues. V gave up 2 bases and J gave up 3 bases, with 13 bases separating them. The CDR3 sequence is CASSLGQGHDTEAFF. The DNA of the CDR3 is TGTGCCAGCAGTTTAGGGCAGGGTCACGACACTGAAGCTTTCTTT.

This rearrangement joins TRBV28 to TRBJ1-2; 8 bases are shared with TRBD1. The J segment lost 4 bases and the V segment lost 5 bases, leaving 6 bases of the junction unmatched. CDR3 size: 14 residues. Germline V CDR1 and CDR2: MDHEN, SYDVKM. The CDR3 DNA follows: TGTGCCAGCAGTCAGGACAGGGAAACCTATGGCTACACCTTC. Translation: CASSQDRETYGYTF.

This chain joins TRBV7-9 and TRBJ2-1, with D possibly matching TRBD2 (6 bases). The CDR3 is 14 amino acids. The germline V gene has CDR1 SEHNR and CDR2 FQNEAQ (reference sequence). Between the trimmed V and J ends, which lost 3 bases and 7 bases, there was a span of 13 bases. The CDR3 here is CASSFWGDGNEQFF. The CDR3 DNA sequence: TGTGCCAGCAGCTTTTGGGGGGATGGAAATGAGCAGTTCTTC. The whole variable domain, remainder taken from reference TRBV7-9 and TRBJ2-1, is DTGVSQNPRHKITKRGQNVTFRCDPISEHNRLYWYRQTLGQGPEFLTYFQNEAQLEKSRLLSDRFSAERPKGSFSTLEIQRTEQGDSAMYLCASSFWGDGNEQFFGPGTRLTVL.

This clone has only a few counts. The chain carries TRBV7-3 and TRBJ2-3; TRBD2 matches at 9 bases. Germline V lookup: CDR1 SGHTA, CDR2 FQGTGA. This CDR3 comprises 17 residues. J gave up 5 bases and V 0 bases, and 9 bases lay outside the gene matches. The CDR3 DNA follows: TGTGCCAGCAGCTTAACGGGGCGGGAGGGCAGCGTAGATACGCAGTATTTT. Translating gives CASSLTGREGSVDTQYF.

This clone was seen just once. The CDR3, as DNA: TGTGCCAGCAGCTTGGGCGGGGGGGCCTACAATGAGCAGTTCTTC. Its translation is CASSLGGGAYNEQFF. V is TRBV5-4 and J is TRBJ2-1, with TRBD2 identical over 9 bases. The CDR3 contains 15 residues. With V trimmed by 0 bases and J by 2 bases, 0 bases remained unmatched. Per the germline V gene, CDR1 is SGHNT and CDR2 is YYREEE (reference sequence).

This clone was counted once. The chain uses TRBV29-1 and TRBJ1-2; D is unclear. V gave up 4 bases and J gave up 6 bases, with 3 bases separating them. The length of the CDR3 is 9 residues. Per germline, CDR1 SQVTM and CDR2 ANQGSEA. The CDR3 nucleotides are TGCAGCGTTGGAGATGGCTACACCTTC. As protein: CSVGDGYTF. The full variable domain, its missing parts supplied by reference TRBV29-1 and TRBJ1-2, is SAVISQKPSRDICQRGTSLTIQCQVDSQVTMMFWYRQQPGQSLTLIATANQGSEATYESGFVIDKFPISRPNLTFSTLTVSNMSPEDSSIYLCSVGDGYTFGSGTRLTVV.

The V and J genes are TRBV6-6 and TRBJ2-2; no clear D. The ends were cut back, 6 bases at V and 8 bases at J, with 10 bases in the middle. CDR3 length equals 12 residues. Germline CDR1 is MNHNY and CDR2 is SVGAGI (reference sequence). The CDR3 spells CASSPPRGELFF. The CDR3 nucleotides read TGTGCCAGCAGCCCCCCGCGGGGGGAGCTGTTTTTT.

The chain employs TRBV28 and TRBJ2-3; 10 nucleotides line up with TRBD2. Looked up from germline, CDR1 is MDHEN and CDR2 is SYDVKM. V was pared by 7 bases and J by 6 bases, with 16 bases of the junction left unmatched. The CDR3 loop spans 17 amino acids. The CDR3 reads CASTRTVGRTSGDTQYF. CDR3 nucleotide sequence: TGTGCCAGCACCCGGACTGTCGGAAGGACTAGCGGCGATACGCAGTATTTT.

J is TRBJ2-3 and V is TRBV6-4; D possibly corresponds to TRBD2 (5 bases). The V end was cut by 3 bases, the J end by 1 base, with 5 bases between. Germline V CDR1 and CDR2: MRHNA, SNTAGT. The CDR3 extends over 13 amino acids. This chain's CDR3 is CASSEAGTDTQYF. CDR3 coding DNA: TGTGCCAGCAGTGAAGCGGGCACAGATACGCAGTATTTT.

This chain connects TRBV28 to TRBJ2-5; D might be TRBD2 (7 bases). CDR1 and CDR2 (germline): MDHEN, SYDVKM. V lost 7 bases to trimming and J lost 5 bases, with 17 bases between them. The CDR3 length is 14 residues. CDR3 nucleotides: TGTGCCAGCACCCCGTCGGGGGGCAGGGAGACCCAGTACTTC. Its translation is CASTPSGGRETQYF.

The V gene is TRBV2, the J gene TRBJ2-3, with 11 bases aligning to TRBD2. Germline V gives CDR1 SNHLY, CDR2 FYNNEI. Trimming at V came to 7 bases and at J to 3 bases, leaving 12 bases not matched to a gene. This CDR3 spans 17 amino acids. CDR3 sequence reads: CASTTLRSSGRTDTQYF. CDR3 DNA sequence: TGTGCCAGCACCACTCTAAGGTCTAGCGGGAGGACAGATACGCAGTATTTT.

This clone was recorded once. The CDR3 DNA reads TGTGCCAGCAGCTATCCGGGGGTGGTAGATACGCAGTATTTT. Translation gives CASSYPGVVDTQYF. The rearrangement uses TRBV5-4 and TRBJ2-3; weak D call: TRBD2 (6 bases). Germline V gene sequence: CDR1 SGHNT, CDR2 YYREEE (reference sequence). The CDR3 consists of 14 residues. V was shortened by 3 bases and J by 5 bases, with 13 bases between the two germline ends. Together with reference TRBV5-4 and TRBJ2-3, the CDR3 gives the full variable domain: ETGVTQSPTHLIKTRGQQVTLRCSSQSGHNTVSWYQQALGQGPQFIFQYYREEENGRGNFPPRFSGLQFPNYSSELNVNALELDDSALYLCASSYPGVVDTQYFGPGTRLTVL.

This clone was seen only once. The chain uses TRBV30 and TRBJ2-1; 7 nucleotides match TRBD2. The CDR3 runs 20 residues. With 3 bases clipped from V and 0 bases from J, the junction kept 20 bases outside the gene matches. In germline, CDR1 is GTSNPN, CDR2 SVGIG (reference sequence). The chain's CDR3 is CAWRETRWSRGSFSYNEQFF. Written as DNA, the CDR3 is TGTGCCTGGAGAGAGACCCGTTGGTCGCGCGGGAGCTTCTCCTACAATGAGCAGTTCTTC. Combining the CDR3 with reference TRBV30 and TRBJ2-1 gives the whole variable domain SQTIHQWPATLVQPVGSPLSLECTVEGTSNPNLYWYRQAAGRGLQLLFYSVGIGQISSEVPQNLSASRPQDRQFILSSKKLLLSDSGFYLCAWRETRWSRGSFSYNEQFFGPGTRLTVL.

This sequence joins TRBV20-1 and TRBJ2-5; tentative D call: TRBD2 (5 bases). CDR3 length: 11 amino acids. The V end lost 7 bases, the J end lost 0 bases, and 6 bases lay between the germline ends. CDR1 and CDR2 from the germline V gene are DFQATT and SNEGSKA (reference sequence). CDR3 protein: CSVTNQETQYF. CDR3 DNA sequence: TGCAGTGTGACTAACCAAGAGACCCAGTACTTC.